Following are 32 T cell receptor beta chains from one sample sequenced in a study of CD8 T cells in ankylosing spondylitis. Whole-study findings and limits: Seemingly characteristic of ankylosing spondylitis blood was a TCR beta motif consisting of 7 or 8 highly homologous variants.

TCRdb re-derived calls from the 5' RACE reads in MiXCR, one entry per CDR3 protein. The table shows about 330,000 distinct CDR3 sequences, with around 7.6% occurring only once. These TCRs are of unknown antigen specificity. The specimen was blood, either unsorted or a sorted T cell fraction (not recorded which). These receptors all come from a male donor with ankylosing spondylitis.

This chain joins TRBV24-1 and TRBJ2-1, with no clear D. V lost 0 bases to trimming and J lost 12 bases, with 8 bases between them. The CDR3 runs 12 residues. The V gene's germline CDR1 is KGHDR and CDR2 SFDVKD. Here the CDR3 reads CATSDLLGMQFF. Written as DNA, the CDR3 is TGTGCCACCAGTGATTTGCTAGGGATGCAGTTCTTC.

The table lists this clonotype with many counts. This rearrangement joins TRBV4-3 to TRBJ1-2; 7 nucleotides line up with TRBD1. The germline V gene has CDR1 LGHNA and CDR2 YSLEER. V lost 1 base to trimming and J lost 3 bases; unmatched junction nucleotides: 11. This CDR3 has 17 residues. In DNA, the CDR3 is TGCGCCAGCAGCCAAGGGGTGAAGAAGGGGGCGGACTATGGCTACACCTTC. Its translation: CASSQGVKKGADYGYTF.

This clonotype was counted a few times. The J gene is TRBJ2-3, the V gene TRBV5-4; no definite D call. Trimming cost V 1 base and J 4 bases, with 10 bases left between them. The germline gives CDR1 SGHNT, CDR2 YYREEE (reference sequence). The length of the CDR3 is 14 residues. CDR3 sequence: CASSLPSLSDTQYF. The CDR3 DNA reads as TGTGCCAGCAGCTTGCCGAGCCTCTCAGATACGCAGTATTTT.

The chain has TRBV29-1 and TRBJ2-1; D may be TRBD1 (6 bases). The V gene's germline CDR1 is SQVTM and CDR2 ANQGSEA. This CDR3 comprises 17 residues. Trimming cost V 3 bases and J 7 bases, with 25 bases left between them. The CDR3 sequence: CSVEFVGVRGVWNEQFF. DNA of the CDR3: TGCAGCGTTGAGTTTGTTGGGGTCAGGGGCGTTTGGAATGAGCAGTTCTTC.

This clonotype turned up a few times. This chain uses TRBV5-1 with TRBJ2-7; D ambiguous. V lost 6 bases to trimming and J lost 2 bases, with 3 bases between them. Germline CDR1 is SGHRS and CDR2 is YFSETQ. The CDR3 has 10 residues. The CDR3 loop reads CASKAYEQYF. The CDR3 DNA reads TGCGCCAGCAAAGCCTACGAGCAGTACTTC.

This clonotype was picked up many times. The rearrangement links TRBV10-3 to TRBJ2-1, with D perhaps TRBD1 (6 bases). The CDR3 is made up of 17 amino acids. Per germline, CDR1 ENHRY and CDR2 SYGVKD. V dropped 3 bases and J dropped 5 bases, with 20 bases sitting between them. The CDR3 region is CAISDQGKGRTDNEQFF. The CDR3 nucleotides are TGTGCCATCAGTGACCAGGGGAAGGGGCGAACGGACAATGAGCAGTTCTTC.

The rearrangement joins TRBV3-1 to TRBJ2-1; 8 bases line up with TRBD2. The CDR3 is made up of 15 amino acids. J was trimmed by 9 bases and V by 1 base; bases with no gene match: 8. Germline CDR1 is LGHDT and CDR2 is YNNKEL (reference sequence). The CDR3, as DNA: TGTGCCAGCAGCCAAGGGACGAGCGGGAGTACTGAGCAGTTCTTC. This codes for CASSQGTSGSTEQFF.

This chain links TRBV5-1 with TRBJ2-7; 8 nucleotides line up with TRBD1. J was trimmed by 2 bases and V by 4 bases; bases with no gene match: 11. The length of the CDR3 is 16 residues. The germline V gene encodes CDR1 SGHRS and CDR2 YFSETQ. The CDR3 sequence: CASSLGPTGVAYEQYF. DNA of the CDR3: TGCGCCAGCAGCCTTGGGCCGACAGGGGTTGCCTACGAGCAGTACTTC.

This clonotype was detected a few times. The chain carries TRBV6-6 and TRBJ2-2, with D possibly TRBD1 on 6 matching bases. Germline assignment: CDR1 MNHNY and CDR2 SVGAGI (reference sequence). The CDR3 sequence is 13 residues long. The V and J ends lost 10 bases and 7 bases respectively, with 16 bases between them. The CDR3, as DNA: TGTGCCAATAAAGGGGGTTCTGGCGGGGAGCTGTTTTTT. Its translation is CANKGGSGGELFF.

This rearrangement joins TRBV18 to TRBJ1-4, with D uncertain. The germline V gene has CDR1 KGHSH and CDR2 LQKENI. With 6 bases removed from V and 5 bases from J, the gap between germline ends came to 13 bases. This CDR3 spans 14 amino acids. The CDR3 sequence is CASSFQKENEKLFF. The CDR3 coding sequence is TGTGCCAGCTCGTTCCAGAAGGAGAATGAAAAACTGTTTTTT.

There are many counts of this clonotype. V gene TRBV2 combines with J gene TRBJ2-7; 12 nucleotides match TRBD2. The CDR3 sequence is 17 residues long. Germline lookup yields CDR1 SNHLY and CDR2 FYNNEI. J was trimmed by 6 bases and V by 8 bases; bases with no gene match: 17. As DNA, the CDR3 is TGTGCCAGCTCCGGGGCTAGCGGGAGGGCCATGCTACCCGAGCAGTACTTC. Protein product: CASSGASGRAMLPEQYF.

This clonotype was seen more than once but under ten times. The rearrangement links TRBV6-2 or TRBV6-3 to TRBJ2-1, with D unclear. Germline CDR1 reads MNHEY; CDR2 reads SVGEGT. CDR3 length: 15 amino acids. V gave up 6 bases and J gave up 5 bases, with 17 bases separating them. CDR3 sequence reads: CASRNRPVAHNEQFF. The CDR3 nucleotides are TGTGCCAGCAGAAATCGACCGGTGGCCCACAATGAGCAGTTCTTC.

This clonotype appeared many times. The genes are TRBV9 and TRBJ2-2, with D uncertain. Germline-derived CDR1 and CDR2 are SGDLS and YYNGEE. The V end lost 0 bases, the J end lost 0 bases, and 6 bases lay between the germline ends. The CDR3 is 15 residues long. As DNA, the CDR3 is TGTGCCAGCAGCGTAGGAGTAGCGAACACCGGGGAGCTGTTTTTT. It specifies CASSVGVANTGELFF.

The J gene is TRBJ1-1, the V gene TRBV7-9; 7 bases line up with TRBD1. Germline V gene sequence: CDR1 SEHNR, CDR2 FQNEAQ (reference sequence). CDR3 length equals 14 residues. Trimming removed 4 bases from V and 5 bases from J; junction bases left unmatched: 7. The CDR3 DNA reads TGTGCCAGCAGCTACTCGACAGGGACTACTGAAGCTTTCTTT. Amino acids: CASSYSTGTTEAFF.

This clonotype was seen only a few times. The V and J genes are TRBV5-1 and TRBJ1-5, with 10 bases fitting TRBD1. The junction had 4 bases not matched to a gene; V was cut back by 5 bases and J by 2 bases. CDR1 is SGHRS, CDR2 YFSETQ, per germline. There are 15 residues in the CDR3. For the CDR3, the DNA is TGCGCCAGCAGATTCGGGACAGGGGGCAATCAGCCCCAGCATTTT. Protein sequence: CASRFGTGGNQPQHF. Supplemented by reference TRBV5-1 and TRBJ1-5, the full variable domain reads KAGVTQTPRYLIKTRGQQVTLSCSPISGHRSVSWYQQTPGQGLQFLFEYFSETQRNKGNFPGRFSGRQFSNSRSEMNVSTLELGDSALYLCASRFGTGGNQPQHFGDGTRLSIL.

Worth noting for this clonotype: Mismatch with germline at one junction end may stem from a read error. J is TRBJ1-3 and V is TRBV2; maybe TRBD1 (6 bases). The CDR3 extends over 16 amino acids. The germline CDR1 and CDR2 sequences are SNHLY and FYNNEI. CDR3 in amino acids: CASTSGGASSGNTMYF. CDR3 in DNA: TGTGCCAGCACCTCGGGGGGGGCCAGCTCTGGAAACACCATGTATTTT.

Ten or more counts support this clonotype. The chain carries TRBV5-1 and TRBJ2-3; D not resolved. Looked up from germline, CDR1 is SGHRS and CDR2 is YFSETQ. This CDR3 region has 15 residues. V lost 4 bases, J lost 1 base, and 13 bases lay in between. CDR3 residues: CASSPLAGRTDTQYF. CDR3 in DNA: TGCGCCAGCAGCCCCCTGGCCGGTCGCACAGATACGCAGTATTTT.

In this sample, this clonotype turned up many times. The chain combines TRBV5-6 with TRBJ2-7, with D perhaps being TRBD1 or TRBD2 (5 bases each). The CDR3 is 15 residues long. Germline V gene sequence: CDR1 SGHDT, CDR2 YYEEEE. V gave up 4 bases and J gave up 6 bases, with 20 bases separating them. CDR3 region: CASSTTGLDFPEQYF. The CDR3 DNA reads as TGTGCCAGCAGCACCACAGGACTTGATTTCCCCGAGCAGTACTTC. The variable domain in full, completed from reference TRBV5-6 and TRBJ2-7, reads DAGVTQSPTHLIKTRGQQVTLRCSPKSGHDTVSWYQQALGQGPQFIFQYYEEEERQRGNFPDRFSGHQFPNYSSELNVNALLLGDSALYLCASSTTGLDFPEQYFGPGTRLTVT.

This clonotype was seen at least ten times. The V gene is TRBV20-1, the J gene TRBJ2-7; 12 positions agree with TRBD2. Germline assignment: CDR1 DFQATT and CDR2 SNEGSKA (reference sequence). The CDR3 contains 14 residues. The ends lost 5 bases at V and 4 bases at J; junction bases unmatched: 6. The CDR3 loop is CSAVKLAGGYEQYF. The DNA of the CDR3 is TGCAGTGCTGTAAAACTAGCGGGAGGTTACGAGCAGTACTTC.

This clonotype has more than one count but fewer than ten. This sequence joins TRBV5-5 and TRBJ2-5; no clear D. The germline gives CDR1 SGHKS, CDR2 YYEKEE (reference sequence). V was clipped by 0 bases and J by 2 bases, with 8 bases between them. The CDR3 is 14 amino acids. DNA for the CDR3: TGTGCCAGCAGCTTGGTTCCGGTTCAAGAGACCCAGTACTTC. Translated, it gives CASSLVPVQETQYF.

This sequence joins TRBV2 and TRBJ2-2; the D gene is possibly TRBD2 (6 bases). Germline V gene data show CDR1 as SNHLY and CDR2 as FYNNEI. CDR3 length: 16 amino acids. Between the trimmed V and J ends, which lost 7 bases and 3 bases, there was a span of 18 bases. This CDR3 reads CASKEGSGQYTGELFF. DNA for the CDR3: TGTGCCAGCAAGGAGGGGAGTGGGCAGTACACCGGGGAGCTGTTTTTT.

This clonotype was observed a handful of times. The chain employs TRBV7-9 and TRBJ2-7; weak D call: TRBD2 (5 bases). Germline V CDR1 and CDR2: SEHNR, FQNEAQ (reference sequence). The CDR3 is 14 amino acids. V dropped 5 bases and J dropped 5 bases, with 16 bases sitting between them. The CDR3 reads CASSPTRGSDEQYF. As DNA, the CDR3 is TGTGCCAGCAGCCCCACTCGGGGTTCCGACGAGCAGTACTTC.

There are a few counts of this clonotype. The genes are TRBV5-1 and TRBJ2-5; TRBD1 matches 7 bases. CDR3 length equals 13 residues. Germline V gene sequence: CDR1 SGHRS, CDR2 YFSETQ. V trimming: 5 bases; J trimming: 2 bases; junction bases outside the gene matches: 3. In DNA, the CDR3 is TGCGCCAGCAGAGAGGGACAGCAAGAGACCCAGTACTTC. Amino acid sequence: CASREGQQETQYF. Drawing the rest from reference TRBV5-1 and TRBJ2-5, the complete variable domain is KAGVTQTPRYLIKTRGQQVTLSCSPISGHRSVSWYQQTPGQGLQFLFEYFSETQRNKGNFPGRFSGRQFSNSRSEMNVSTLELGDSALYLCASREGQQETQYFGPGTRLLVL.

V and J are TRBV7-9 and TRBJ2-1, with D unresolved. Germline CDR1 and CDR2: SEHNR and FQNEAQ (reference sequence). The CDR3 is 14 residues long. The V end was cut by 1 base, the J end by 4 bases, with 8 bases between. The CDR3 sequence: CASSLVRTYNEQFF. Written as DNA, the CDR3 is TGTGCCAGCAGCTTAGTGAGGACGTACAATGAGCAGTTCTTC.

This clonotype was observed a few times. The chain combines TRBV3-1 with TRBJ2-2; D is unclear. This CDR3 spans 12 amino acids. The V gene's germline CDR1 is LGHDT and CDR2 YNNKEL (reference sequence). V shed 3 bases and J shed 6 bases, with 5 bases lying between them. CDR3 in DNA: TGTGCCAGCAGCCATACTGCCGGGGAGCTGTTTTTT. It encodes CASSHTAGELFF.

This clonotype has only a few counts. This sequence joins TRBV6-7 and TRBJ2-7; 9 nucleotides line up with TRBD1. TRBV6-7 is given ORF status, its function remaining uncertain. The CDR3 runs to 16 residues. V lost 8 bases, J lost 4 bases, and 15 bases stayed unmatched. The CDR3 reads CASRSDRGKTGYEQYF. The CDR3 nucleotides read TGTGCCAGCCGCTCGGACAGGGGAAAAACGGGTTACGAGCAGTACTTC.

This clonotype was counted a few times. This chain joins TRBV20-1 and TRBJ2-5, with 12 bases that match TRBD2. V shed 2 bases and J 5 bases; nucleotides not matched to a gene: 3. This CDR3 contains 14 residues. Per the germline V gene, CDR1 is DFQATT and CDR2 is SNEGSKA (reference sequence). The CDR3 nucleotides are TGCAGTGCTAGACTAGCGGGAGGGTTGGAGACCCAGTACTTC. It specifies CSARLAGGLETQYF.

The V call is TRBV4-2, the J call TRBJ1-1, with unresolved D. V was trimmed by 0 bases and J by 2 bases, leaving 10 bases between them. The CDR3 contains 15 residues. Germline V lookup: CDR1 LGHNA, CDR2 YNFKEQ. The CDR3 nucleotides are TGTGCCAGCAGCCAAGAGGCGGGCAGCAACACTGAAGCTTTCTTT. It translates to CASSQEAGSNTEAFF.

The chain links TRBV5-1 to TRBJ2-3; possibly TRBD1 for D (6 bases). V was shortened by 3 bases and J by 4 bases, with 15 bases between the two germline ends. Germline V gene data show CDR1 as SGHRS and CDR2 as YFSETQ. The CDR3 sequence is 15 residues long. CDR3 sequence reads: CASSSRTDSADTQYF. CDR3 DNA sequence: TGCGCCAGCAGCTCAAGGACAGATAGCGCAGATACGCAGTATTTT.

This clonotype turned up a few times. V and J are TRBV24-1 and TRBJ2-1; 8 nucleotides align to TRBD1. The CDR3 is 14 amino acids. Germline V gene lookup returns CDR1 KGHDR and CDR2 SFDVKD. Trimming cost V 5 bases and J 8 bases; bases outside gene matches: 7. CDR3 nucleotide sequence: TGTGCCACCAGTGGCAGGGGGCAGCCCGATGAGCAGTTCTTC. Its translation is CATSGRGQPDEQFF.

CDR3 DNA: TGCAGCGTTGAAGATGGGGCAGACCCTGCTAACTATGGCTACACCTTC. Translated: CSVEDGADPANYGYTF. The V and J genes are TRBV29-1 and TRBJ1-2; TRBD1 might be the D (5 bases). V was pared by 0 bases and J by 0 bases, with 14 bases between. From germline, CDR1 is SQVTM and CDR2 ANQGSEA. This CDR3 comprises 16 residues.

This clonotype was seen a handful of times. The conserved phenylalanine or tryptophan is not found at the CDR3 terminus, so this likely reflects a read error. CDR3 residues: CASSLAGESNEQYI. The DNA for the CDR3 is TGTGCCAGCAGCTTGGCGGGAGAGTCTAACGAGCAGTACATC. The chain combines TRBV11-2 with TRBJ2-7; 7 bases align to TRBD2. The germline V gene encodes CDR1 SGHAT and CDR2 FQNNGV. The J segment lost 5 bases and the V segment lost 3 bases, leaving 7 bases of the junction unmatched. The CDR3 is 14 amino acids.